This is a list of T cell receptor beta chains from one sample in a study of beta chain features in type 1 diabetes. Repertoires were generated with immunoSEQ multiplex PCR, while TCRdb's copy carries only in-frame clones and drops some. Of hundreds of thousands of clones in the sample, around 15% were seen once. The sample taken for sequencing was central memory CD4+ T cells from blood. The source is a man aged 25-40 years in good health. CDR3s include the opening cysteine and the closing phenylalanine or tryptophan. The order of the fields is clone size, D gene, J gene, V gene, CDR3 DNA, CDR3 protein. The D gene is left open where the match is weak. The listing skips clone size in some rows; elsewhere it reads once, few, many or a size class.

.	.	TRBJ2-3	TRBV6-1	TGTGCCAGCAGTGATGGCGGAACTAGCACAGATACGCAGTATTTT	CASSDGGTSTDTQYF
.	.	TRBJ2-3	TRBV4-1	TGCGCCAGCAGGGATAGGGGCGGCACAGATACGCAGTATTTT	CASRDRGGTDTQYF
few	.	TRBJ1-2	TRBV6-5	TGTGCCAGCAGTTACGACCCTTTCTATGGCTACACCTTC	CASSYDPFYGYTF
.	.	TRBJ1-2	TRBV19	TGTGCCAGTAGTATCTCAGGGTCCTATGGCTACACCTTC	CASSISGSYGYTF
few	.	TRBJ2-1	TRBV7-9	TGTGCCAGCAGCTTTCCGGGCGAGCAGTTCTTC	CASSFPGEQFF
few	TRBD2	TRBJ2-3	TRBV7-2	TGTGCCAGCAGCTTAGGGATAAGTACTAGCGGGGGCACAGATACGCAGTATTTT	CASSLGISTSGGTDTQYF
.	.	TRBJ1-3	TRBV1	TGCACCAGCAGACAATTGACGGCTCCGTCTGGAAACACCATATATTTT	CTSRQLTAPSGNTIYF
few	.	TRBJ1-5	TRBV6-6	TGTGCCAGCAGGGTACGACGGGAAGCACAGCCCCAGCATTTT	CASRVRREAQPQHF
.	.	TRBJ2-1	TRBV6-5	TGTGCCAGCAGTTACGCCAGGGGCAATGAGCAGTTCTTC	CASSYARGNEQFF
.	.	TRBJ1-2	TRBV5-1	TGCGCCAGCAGCTTGGATGGAGTAGGAGGGCCTAACTATGGCTACACCTTC	CASSLDGVGGPNYGYTF
few	.	TRBJ1-4	TRBV11-2	TGTGCCAGCAGCTCCCCCAGGGCGGGGGAAAAACTGTTTTTT	CASSSPRAGEKLFF
few	.	TRBJ2-7	TRBV18	TGTGCCAGCTCACGGGACCGGATACCCTACGAGCAGTACTTC	CASSRDRIPYEQYF
few	.	TRBJ2-1	TRBV9	TGTGCCAGCAGCGTAGAAGGCACGGGGTATGAGCAGTTCTTC	CASSVEGTGYEQFF
.	TRBD1	TRBJ1-5	TRBV28	TGTGCCAGCAGGCCAGGGGGTTTCAATCAGCCCCAGCATTTT	CASRPGGFNQPQHF
few	.	TRBJ1-5	TRBV10-3	TGTGCCATCAGTGACCCCGGACAGCTAGATCAGCCCCAGCATTTT	CAISDPGQLDQPQHF
.	.	TRBJ1-3	TRBV4-1	TGCGCCAGCAGCCAGGCTCCAAGCTCTGGAAACACCATATATTTT	CASSQAPSSGNTIYF
few	TRBD2	TRBJ2-3	TRBV2	TGTGCCACCTCCGGGGGGGCGGGCACAGATACGCAGTATTTT	CATSGGAGTDTQYF
few	.	TRBJ1-2	TRBV5-6	TGTGCCAGCAGCTTGAGCCTAAACTCTGGCTACACCTTC	CASSLSLNSGYTF
few	.	TRBJ1-2	TRBV5-4	TGTGCCAGCAGCTCGCAGGGAACCTATGGCTACACCTTC	CASSSQGTYGYTF
.	TRBD1	TRBJ1-1	TRBV7-2	TGTGCCAGCAGCTTAGAGGGGACAGGGAACACTGAAGCTTTCTTT	CASSLEGTGNTEAFF
.	.	TRBJ2-3	TRBV11-2	TGTGCCAGCAGCTTAGTTGGGGATACGCAGTATTTT	CASSLVGDTQYF
.	.	TRBJ2-1	TRBV6-1	TGTGCCAGCAGTTTCGGGGTTAACTACAATGAGCAGTTCTTC	CASSFGVNYNEQFF
few	.	TRBJ2-3	TRBV5-6	TGTGCCAGCAGCTACGTCGCGGTCACAGATACGCAGTATTTT	CASSYVAVTDTQYF
.	TRBD1	TRBJ1-1	TRBV23-1	TGCGCCAGCAGTCAGAGGAACGGGACAGGGGGCGCGAAAAACACTGAAGCTTTCTTT	CASSQRNGTGGAKNTEAFF
many	TRBD1	TRBJ2-7	TRBV5-5	TGTGCCAGCAGCTTCGGCAGGGGGTACGAGCAGTACTTC	CASSFGRGYEQYF
many	TRBD1	TRBJ2-3	TRBV6-6	TGTGCCAGCAGCTCCCCCGGACAGGGGACCACATATACGCAGTATTTT	CASSSPGQGTTYTQYF
few	TRBD2	TRBJ2-1	TRBV10-3	TGTGCCATCAGTGAAGTAGCGGGACGATCCAATGAGCAGTTCTTC	CAISEVAGRSNEQFF
.	TRBD2	TRBJ2-1	TRBV4-3	TGCGCCAGCAGCCAACAGCGGGAGGGCCGGTATGAGCAGTTCTTC	CASSQQREGRYEQFF
many	.	TRBJ2-1	TRBV7-2	TGTGCCAGCAGCCCTGGTAGGGCGAGGTTCTTC	CASSPGRARFF
.	.	TRBJ2-7	TRBV7-7	TGTGCCAGCAGCGCATTAGACTCCTCCTACGAGCAGTACTTC	CASSALDSSYEQYF
.	TRBD2	TRBJ2-1	TRBV27	TGTGCCAGCACCCTAAGGAGGGCTAGCGGAAACAATGAGCAGTTCTTC	CASTLRRASGNNEQFF
.	TRBD2	TRBJ2-1	TRBV7-9	TGTGCCAGCATCATGACTAGCGGGGTAAAGAATGAGCAGTTCTTC	CASIMTSGVKNEQFF
few	TRBD2	TRBJ2-1	TRBV27	TGTGCCAGCAGTTCTCAGAGGACTAGCGGGGGGGGCTCCTACAATGAGCAGTTCTTC	CASSSQRTSGGGSYNEQFF